This TCR beta chain was recorded in a study of vaccination and CD4 T cells after COVID-19 (dated by TCRdb to the early 2020s). About the study as a whole: Every convalescent patient had a positive nasal swab PCR test for SARS-CoV-2, with mild disease in roughly ten patients and severe disease in one. Six males and four females were included in the convalescent cohort, with two Hispanic individuals, seven Caucasians, two Asians and one multiracial person represented. Participants got two doses of the Pfizer-BioNTech BNT162b2 vaccine (n=8) or two doses of the Moderna mRNA-1273 vaccine (n=2). Post-COVID blood samples were collected from convalescent patients a median of around 100 days after diagnosis, with a range of roughly 30 to 161 days. The time from the second vaccine dose to post-vaccine blood sampling had a median of approximately 72 days and ranged from about 12 to 250 days. A few convalescent patients were sampled both early after vaccination (day 14) and late after vaccination (days 161 to 241). The spike-specific CD4+ TCR repertoire was compared before and after mRNA vaccination in over nine COVID-19 convalescent patients and a few infection-naive healthy vaccine recipients. The research as a whole found: In convalescent patients, a median approximately 86% of post-vaccine SARS-CoV-2-reactive clones were detected only after vaccination, suggesting vaccine-specific priming. Of the vaccine-specific clones in convalescent patients, 304 of 307, or nearly all, reacted only to SARS-CoV-2 spike and did not cross-react with common cold coronaviruses. An increase in the median number of SARS-CoV-2-reactive clonotypes from approximately 23 after infection to some 38 after vaccination was observed, but the change was not found to be significant. The number of convalescent patients in the study was relatively small, and the study did not examine early timepoints following natural infection.

A word on this clonotype: Its antigen specificity is not known. No quality values exist for individual bases; no much larger clone is one base distant.

The time point label corresponds to: late sampling 161 to 241 days after vaccination in a few convalescent patients. Positive SARS-CoV-2 PCR tests in the convalescent patients dated from March to December 2020, before Alpha, Beta and Delta variants emerged in the United States. Ficoll-Paque Plus gradient centrifugation was used to isolate PBMCs from whole blood, and the isolated PBMCs were then either used fresh or cryopreserved at -140C. Library preparation used PCR. The data were produced on an Illumina iSeq 100. In the original analysis: Non-productive sequences were removed, and CDR3s not starting with C, not ending with F or W, or shorter than 7 amino acids were discarded. Using R version 3.6.1, CDR3 homology was evaluated through Levenshtein distances (stringdist) along with unrooted phylogenetic trees (ape). Clones were called with MiXCR by TCRdb after fastp trimmed the public reads at Q25, and only in-frame beta chains were retained. Each CDR3 protein appears once, grouped with its most common genes and DNA. The V and J calls and clone size are TCRdb's, not the authors'. The sample has about 29,000 distinct CDR3 sequences on record, approximately 48% of them singletons. The ten top clones hold about 5.8% of the sample.

V was cut back by 7 bases and J by 5 bases, leaving a gap of 17 bases between them. CDR1 and CDR2 are read off the germline V gene as ENHRY and SYGVKD. From its cysteine to its phenylalanine, the CDR3 spans 14 amino acids. Only the CDR3 portion is preserved as DNA: 42 bases, with reading frame beginning at the first base. The starting material was CD4+ T cells from blood, obtained about 7 months after SARS-CoV-2 vaccination. This receptor was identified in a human donor who had recovered from COVID-19. The V and J genes are TRBV10-3 and TRBJ1-1, with the D gene call left open. The CDR3 loop reads CAINKDTSGTEAFF. Here is the DNA: TGTGCCATCAACAAAGACACCAGTGGGACTGAAGCTTTCTTT.